What follows is one T cell receptor beta chain and its context. Synthetic templates analogous to TCR were spiked into all PCRs individually. Libraries were prepared by immunoSEQ multiplex PCR; TCRdb keeps only in-frame clonotypes and omits some of them. Among some 67,000 clones, around nine tenths were seen once, and the ten largest hold around 3.4%. The CDR3 sequence is 15 residues long. V lost 6 bases and J lost 5; bases outside the gene matches: 5. Germline lookup yields CDR1 SNHLY and CDR2 FYNNEI. This sample is drawn from a study of PD-L1 blockade in urothelial cancer. Individual patients had between 1 and 8 samples, taken pretreatment and on-treatment.

This clonotype was sampled from a man in his fifties or sixties with urothelial cancer. The material sequenced was PBMCs, taken around atezolizumab (anti-PD-L1) treatment. The J gene is TRBJ2-5, the V gene TRBV2; 14 nucleotides align to TRBD2. CDR3 DNA sequence: TGTGCCAGCAGGGGGACTAGCGGGAGTGGGGAGACCCAGTACTTC. Protein: CASRGTSGSGETQYF.